This T cell receptor beta chain stems from a study of T-cell reconstitution after alpha-beta-depleted transplantation in children. Study-level points and caveats: Several hundred rapidly expanded clones from non-depleted graft cells reportedly supplied alpha-beta T cells about two months post-transplant. Elevated TCRbeta diversity at day 60 was traced, in some patients, to surviving recipient T cells and thymic progenitors.

Unique molecular identifiers were incorporated during preparation of the TCRbeta library. Each CDR3 protein gets one entry after TCRdb re-called the PCR reads with MiXCR. Of 300,000 to 400,000 distinct CDR3 sequences listed, 15% to 20% are singletons. Turning to this clonotype: Antigen specificity is unknown.

Trimming took 0 bases from V and 2 from J; bases not matched to a gene: 6. Germline CDR1 is LNHNV and CDR2 is YYDKDF (reference sequence). This CDR3 contains 17 residues. This receptor was taken from a male patient aged 2 to 10 who had a stem cell transplant for acute lymphoblastic leukemia, so the T cells may come from the graft donor. Material: PBMCs, mostly from graft donor cells, obtained 360 days after TCRalphabeta/CD19-depleted stem cell transplant. V gene TRBV15 combines with J gene TRBJ2-3; 9 positions agree with TRBD1. The CDR3 DNA sequence: TGTGCCACCAGCAGAGATCTTCGGACAGGGGTCACAGATACGCAGTATTTT. This codes for CATSRDLRTGVTDTQYF. The entire variable domain, with the rest obtained from reference TRBV15 and TRBJ2-3, is as follows: DAMVIQNPRYQVTQFGKPVTLSCSQTLNHNVMYWYQQKSSQAPKLLFHYYDKDFNNEADTPDNFQSRRPNTSFCFLDIRSPGLGDTAMYLCATSRDLRTGVTDTQYFGPGTRLTVL.